This is a list of T cell receptor beta chains from one sample in a study of molecular identifiers for immune sequencing clone quantification. TCRdb reprocessed the PCR reads via MiXCR and lists one record per CDR3 protein. The table includes some 580,000 distinct CDR3 sequences, around 25% detected once. Input material: naive CD8+ T cells from blood, with Jurkat cell RNA spiked in. These TCRs come from a human donor in good health. Some libraries in this study had Jurkat cell RNA spiked in. The CDR3 runs from the conserved cysteine through the conserved F or W. A D gene is named only where the DNA matches it firmly. Clone size, where shown, is once, few, many, or a class for clones that have expanded.

D gene	V gene	clone size	J gene	CDR3 DNA	CDR3 protein
-	TRBV5-1	many	TRBJ2-2	TGCGCCAGCAGCTGGATGGACAAGAACACCGGGGAGCTGTTTTTT	CASSWMDKNTGELFF
-	TRBV15	many	TRBJ1-5	TGTGCCACCAGCAGAGGGGCGGAGCAGCCCCAGCATTTT	CATSRGAEQPQHF
TRBD2	TRBV27	many	TRBJ2-3	TGTGCCAGCAGCATAGGAGCACTCGGGCTAGCGGGAGGTGGAGATACGCAGTATTTT	CASSIGALGLAGGGDTQYF
-	TRBV27	few	TRBJ1-5	TGTGCCAGCAGTTCGGCAGGGCAACAGCCCCAGCATTTT	CASSSAGQQPQHF
-	TRBV12-3/TRBV12-4	many	TRBJ2-5	TGTGCCAGCAGTCACGGACCTCTAGAGACCCAGTACTTC	CASSHGPLETQYF
-	TRBV27	-	TRBJ2-7	TGTGCCAGCAGTCCGACAGTGAGCTACGAGCAGTACTTC	CASSPTVSYEQYF
-	TRBV10-2	few	TRBJ2-3	TGCGCCAGCAGTGATCCAGTACAGTTTAGCACAGATACGCAGTATTTT	CASSDPVQFSTDTQYF
-	TRBV30	many	TRBJ2-7	TGTGCCTGGAGTGTACTGGCTCCCAACTCCTACGAGCAGTACTTC	CAWSVLAPNSYEQYF
-	TRBV11-2	few	TRBJ2-7	TGTGCCAGCAGCTTAATAAGCGCCGCCTACGAGCAGTACTTC	CASSLISAAYEQYF
TRBD1	TRBV6-2/TRBV6-3	-	TRBJ2-7	TGTGCCAGCAGTTGGGACAGCGGTGGGACAACTGCCTACGAGCAGTACTTC	CASSWDSGGTTAYEQYF
-	TRBV5-6	many	TRBJ2-1	TGTGCCAGCAGCTTGTTCCCTAGCTGGAATGAGCAGTTCTTC	CASSLFPSWNEQFF
TRBD1	TRBV6-6	many	TRBJ2-7	TGTGCCAGCAGTTCCCCGGGACAGAGTTTAGAGCAGTACTTC	CASSSPGQSLEQYF
-	TRBV9	many	TRBJ1-2	TGTGCCAGCAGCGTAGGAGGATATAACTATGGCTACACCTTC	CASSVGGYNYGYTF
-	TRBV9	-	TRBJ2-7	TGTGCCAGCAGCGTGGGGTACTCCCTACGATACGAGCAGTACTTC	CASSVGYSLRYEQYF
-	TRBV30	many	TRBJ2-2	TGTGCCTGGGTCAGTGTCGGGGAGCTGTTTTTT	CAWVSVGELFF
-	TRBV25-1	-	TRBJ2-2	TGTGCCAGCAGGAGACCCAACACCGAGGAGCTGTTTTTT	CASRRPNTEELFF
-	TRBV18	-	TRBJ1-3	TGTGCCAGCTCAGTCCAGGGAGAGGTTGGAAACACCATATATTTT	CASSVQGEVGNTIYF
-	TRBV7-9	-	TRBJ2-1	TGTGCCAGCAGCTTAGCTAGGTCCAGGCGACCCGATGAGCAGTTCTTC	CASSLARSRRPDEQFF
TRBD1	TRBV4-3	-	TRBJ2-2	TGCGCCAGCAGCCCACCGGGACAGAACCCCGGGGAGCTGTTTTTT	CASSPPGQNPGELFF
-	TRBV6-5	-	TRBJ2-2	TGTGCCAGCAGTTACGGGGGAGGTCCCGGGGAGCTGTTTTTT	CASSYGGGPGELFF
-	TRBV27	few	TRBJ1-3	TGTGCCAGCAGTTTACTCGCCCCCGAGGGCCCTGGAAACACCATATATTTT	CASSLLAPEGPGNTIYF
-	TRBV9	many	TRBJ2-1	TGTGCCAGCAGCGTGGACGACAGTCACAATGAGCAGTTCTTC	CASSVDDSHNEQFF
-	TRBV4-2	-	TRBJ2-1	TGTGCCAGCAGCCACGAGATCCAGCCTAGGGTCAGGTCCTATGAGCAGTTCTTC	CASSHEIQPRVRSYEQFF
TRBD1	TRBV4-3	-	TRBJ2-7	TGCGCCAGCAGCCAAGAGGTTTCCTCAGGGGGCCTCTACGAGCAGTACTTC	CASSQEVSSGGLYEQYF
-	TRBV3-1	-	TRBJ1-2	TGTGCCAGCAGCCAAGTACGCGCCAACTTATATGGCTACACCTTC	CASSQVRANLYGYTF
TRBD1	TRBV2	-	TRBJ1-5	TGTGCCAGCAGCGTGGACAGGGACCTTGCGAATCAGCCCCAGCATTTT	CASSVDRDLANQPQHF
TRBD1	TRBV12-3/TRBV12-4	few	TRBJ2-7	TGTGCCAGCGGGAGACGGGACAGGGGCTACGAGCAGTACTTC	CASGRRDRGYEQYF
TRBD2	TRBV27	-	TRBJ2-5	TGTGCCAGCAGTTTCTGGGGGGGTCAAGAGACCCAGTACTTC	CASSFWGGQETQYF
-	TRBV13	-	TRBJ1-4	TGTGCCAGCAGCTTAGGGGGCGAGGATGAAAAACTGTTTTTT	CASSLGGEDEKLFF
TRBD2	TRBV5-1	-	TRBJ2-1	TGCGCCAGCAGCTTGGAGGGACTAGCGGGCTTCTACAATGAGCAGTTCTTC	CASSLEGLAGFYNEQFF
-	TRBV24-1	many	TRBJ2-1	TGTGCCACCGGGACCCGAAATGAGCAGTTCTTC	CATGTRNEQFF
TRBD1	TRBV4-1	many	TRBJ2-5	TGCGCCAGCAGCCAGTACAGGGGGCACGAGACCCAGTACTTC	CASSQYRGHETQYF
-	TRBV4-1	few	TRBJ2-5	TGCGCCAGCAGCCAAGATGCGCTAGGGGAGACCCAGTACTTC	CASSQDALGETQYF
TRBD2	TRBV7-9	few	TRBJ2-7	TGTGCCAGCAGCTTCCTAGCGGGAGCCTACGAGCAGTACTTC	CASSFLAGAYEQYF
TRBD2	TRBV20-1	many	TRBJ2-4	TGCAGTGCTAGACCCCGAAAGGGACTAGCGGGAGCCAAAAACATTCAGTACTTC	CSARPRKGLAGAKNIQYF
TRBD2	TRBV5-1	many	TRBJ2-7	TGCGCCAGCAGCCTTGGCCCGGGAGGGTACGAGCAGTACTTC	CASSLGPGGYEQYF
-	TRBV5-6	few	TRBJ2-5	TGTGCCAACAGCCAAGCCTTTACCCAGGAGACCCAGTACTTC	CANSQAFTQETQYF
-	TRBV5-3	-	TRBJ1-4	TGTGCCAGCAGCTTGTGGGACAAGGCTGAAAAACTGTTTTTT	CASSLWDKAEKLFF
-	TRBV2	-	TRBJ2-7	TGTGCCAGCAGTGAAACAGCAGGAGCCTACGAGCAGTACTTC	CASSETAGAYEQYF
-	TRBV7-9	few	TRBJ2-7	TGTGCCAGCAGTTCGAACACTCCACCAAGCTCCTACGAGCAGTACTTC	CASSSNTPPSSYEQYF
-	TRBV9	many	TRBJ1-3	TGTGCCAGCAGCGGGTCCGAAAACACCATATATTTT	CASSGSENTIYF
-	TRBV6-5	many	TRBJ2-5	TGTGCCAGCAGTTACTCCGGGGGCGTACAAGAGACCCAGTACTTC	CASSYSGGVQETQYF
TRBD2	TRBV10-3	once	TRBJ2-1	TGTGCCATCAGTGAGTCCGCTAGCGGGAGGTTCTACAATGAGCAGTTCTTC	CAISESASGRFYNEQFF
-	TRBV7-8	many	TRBJ2-1	TGTGCCAGCAGCTTTGAGGGGGGCAATGAGCAGTTCTTC	CASSFEGGNEQFF
-	TRBV2	few	TRBJ2-1	TGTGCTACCGCCCCAGGGGTTGAGCAGTTCTTC	CATAPGVEQFF
-	TRBV11-2	-	TRBJ2-1	TGTGCCTGCAGCTTAACGACAGTCGATGAGCAGTTCTTC	CACSLTTVDEQFF
-	TRBV15	few	TRBJ2-3	TGTGCCACCACCTTGCCCAGGGGCCACCAGTATTTT	CATTLPRGHQYF
-	TRBV2	-	TRBJ2-7	TGTGCCAGCAGTGAATACGCGGGCTCCTACGAGCAGTACTTC	CASSEYAGSYEQYF